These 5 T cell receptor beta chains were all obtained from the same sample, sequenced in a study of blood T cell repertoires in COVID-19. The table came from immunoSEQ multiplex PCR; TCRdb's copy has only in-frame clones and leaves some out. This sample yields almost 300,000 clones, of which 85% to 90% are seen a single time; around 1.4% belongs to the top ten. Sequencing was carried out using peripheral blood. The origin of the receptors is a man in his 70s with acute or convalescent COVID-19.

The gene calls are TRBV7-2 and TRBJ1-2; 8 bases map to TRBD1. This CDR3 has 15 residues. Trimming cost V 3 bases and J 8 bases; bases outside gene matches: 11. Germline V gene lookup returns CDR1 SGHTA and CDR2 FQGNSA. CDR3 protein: CASSLSLGQARGYTF. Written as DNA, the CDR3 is TGTGCCAGCAGCTTGAGCCTGGGACAGGCAAGGGGCTACACCTTC.

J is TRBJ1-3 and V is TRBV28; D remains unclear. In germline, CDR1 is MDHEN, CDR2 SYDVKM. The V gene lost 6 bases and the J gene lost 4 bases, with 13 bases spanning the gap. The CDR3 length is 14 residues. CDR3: CASSPAGRGNTIYF. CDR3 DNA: TGTGCCAGCAGCCCCGCGGGCCGGGGAAACACCATATATTTT.

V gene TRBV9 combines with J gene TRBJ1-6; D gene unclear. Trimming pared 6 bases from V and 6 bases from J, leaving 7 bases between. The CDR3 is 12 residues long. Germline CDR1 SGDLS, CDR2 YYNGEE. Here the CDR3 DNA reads TGTGCCAGCAAACAGCCTAATTCACCCCTCCACTTT. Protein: CASKQPNSPLHF.

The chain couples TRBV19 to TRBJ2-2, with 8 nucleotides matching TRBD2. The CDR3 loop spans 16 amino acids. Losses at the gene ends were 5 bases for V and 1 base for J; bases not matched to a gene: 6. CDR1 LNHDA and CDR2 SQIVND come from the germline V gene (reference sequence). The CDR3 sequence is CASSPRLALNTGELFF. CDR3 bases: TGTGCCAGTAGTCCTCGACTAGCGTTGAACACCGGGGAGCTGTTTTTT.

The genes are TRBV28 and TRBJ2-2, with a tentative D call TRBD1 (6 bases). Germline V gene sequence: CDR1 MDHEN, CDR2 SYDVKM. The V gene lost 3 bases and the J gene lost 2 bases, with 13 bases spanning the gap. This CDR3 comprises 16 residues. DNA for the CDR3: TGTGCCAGCAGTTTCTCGGGACACATTAACACCGGGGAGCTGTTTTTT. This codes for CASSFSGHINTGELFF.